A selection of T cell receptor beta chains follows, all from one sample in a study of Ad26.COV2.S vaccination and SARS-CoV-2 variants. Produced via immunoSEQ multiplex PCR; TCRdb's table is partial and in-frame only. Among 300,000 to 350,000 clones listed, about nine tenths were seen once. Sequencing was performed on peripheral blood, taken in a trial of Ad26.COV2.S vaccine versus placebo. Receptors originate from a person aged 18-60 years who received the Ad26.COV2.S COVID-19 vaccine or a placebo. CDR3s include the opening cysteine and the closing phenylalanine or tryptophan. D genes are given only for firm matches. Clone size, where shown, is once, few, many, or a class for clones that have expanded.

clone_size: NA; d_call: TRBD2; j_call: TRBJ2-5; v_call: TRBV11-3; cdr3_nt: TGTGCCAGCACCTCCGTCCAAGGAGGCGGGGGGCAAGAGACCCAGTACTTC; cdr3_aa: CASTSVQGGGGQETQYF
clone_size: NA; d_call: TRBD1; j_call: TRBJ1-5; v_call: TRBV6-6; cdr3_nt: TGTGCCAGCAGTACACAGGGGTCGCCCCAGCATTTT; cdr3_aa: CASSTQGSPQHF
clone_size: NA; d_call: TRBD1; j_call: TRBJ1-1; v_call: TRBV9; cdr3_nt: TGTGCCAGCAGGCCTCTTCGGACAGGGGCTGTGACTGAAGCTTTCTTT; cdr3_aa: CASRPLRTGAVTEAFF
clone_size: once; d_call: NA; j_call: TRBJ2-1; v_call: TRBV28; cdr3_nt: TGTGCCAGCAGTGGAGGGGGGGTCTCCTACAATGAGCAGTTCTTC; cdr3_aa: CASSGGGVSYNEQFF
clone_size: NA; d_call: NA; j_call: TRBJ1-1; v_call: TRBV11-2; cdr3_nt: TGTGCCAGCAGCTCCACGACAGACACTGAAGCTTTCTTT; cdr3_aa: CASSSTTDTEAFF
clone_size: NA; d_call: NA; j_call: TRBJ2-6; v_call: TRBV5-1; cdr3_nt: TGCGCCAGCAGCTTCAATACCGACTCCCTCTCCTCTGGGGCCAACGTCCTGACTTTC; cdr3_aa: CASSFNTDSLSSGANVLTF
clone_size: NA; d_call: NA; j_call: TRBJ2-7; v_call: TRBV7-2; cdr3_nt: TGTGCCAGCAGCTTAAAGGCCTTGTCCCTAAATGAGCAGTACTTC; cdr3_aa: CASSLKALSLNEQYF
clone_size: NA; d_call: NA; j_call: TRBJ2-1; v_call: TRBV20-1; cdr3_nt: TGCAGTGCCCCGTTCGGCGTGGAGCAGTTCTTC; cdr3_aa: CSAPFGVEQFF
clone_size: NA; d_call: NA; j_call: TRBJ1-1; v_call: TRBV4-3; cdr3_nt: TGCGCCAGCAGCCAAGTTGCGGGAACTGAAGCTTTCTTT; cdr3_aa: CASSQVAGTEAFF
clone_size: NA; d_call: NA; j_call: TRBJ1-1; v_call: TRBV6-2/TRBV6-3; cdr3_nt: TGTGCCAGCAGTTCCCCTAGGACTGAAGCTTTCTTT; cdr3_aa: CASSSPRTEAFF
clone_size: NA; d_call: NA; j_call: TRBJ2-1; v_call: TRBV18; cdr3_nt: TGTGCCAGCTCACTTTCTACAGGTGACATGAGCTTGTTCTTC; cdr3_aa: CASSLSTGDMSLFF
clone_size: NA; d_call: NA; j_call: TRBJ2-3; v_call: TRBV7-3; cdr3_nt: TGTGCCAGCAGCTCCCCTTTCGAGGGAGATACGCAGTATTTT; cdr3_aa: CASSSPFEGDTQYF
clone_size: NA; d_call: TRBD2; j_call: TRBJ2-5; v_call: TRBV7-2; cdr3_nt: TGTGCCAGCAGCGATATAGCGGGGGGGCGGTACTTC; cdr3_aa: CASSDIAGGRYF
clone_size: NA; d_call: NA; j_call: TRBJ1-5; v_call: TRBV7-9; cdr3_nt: TGTGCCAGCAGCCCCCCCGGGGTGACTTCCAGCAATCAGCCCCAGCATTTT; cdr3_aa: CASSPPGVTSSNQPQHF
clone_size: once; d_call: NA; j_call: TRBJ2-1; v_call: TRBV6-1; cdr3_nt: TGTGCCAGCAGTGAATCGGAATGGCTTTTAGAGCGTCGGAGAGGGCTGTACAATGAGCAGTTCTTC; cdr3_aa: CASSESEWLLERRRGLYNEQFF
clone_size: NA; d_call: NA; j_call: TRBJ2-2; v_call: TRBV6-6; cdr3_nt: TGTGCCAGCATTTCTAGTACCGGGGAGCTGTTTTTT; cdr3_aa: CASISSTGELFF
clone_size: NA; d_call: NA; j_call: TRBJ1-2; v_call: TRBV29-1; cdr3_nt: TGCAGCGGTATCCCCTGGGACAACAGCCGTTCTACTAACTATGGCTACACCTTC; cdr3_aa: CSGIPWDNSRSTNYGYTF
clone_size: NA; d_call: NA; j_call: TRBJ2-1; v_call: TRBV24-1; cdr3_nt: TGTGCCACCAGTGGGTGGGAAGATGGGGAGCAGTTCTTC; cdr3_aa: CATSGWEDGEQFF
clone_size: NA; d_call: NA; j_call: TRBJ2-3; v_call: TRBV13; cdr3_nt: TGTGCCAGCAGCCTTGGCCCCCCGGCGCAGTATTTT; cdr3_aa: CASSLGPPAQYF
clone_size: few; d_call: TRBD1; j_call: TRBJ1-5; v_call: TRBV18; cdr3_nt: TGTGCCAGCTCACCGAGGGGACAGGGAAAAAGCGGCAATCAGCCCCAGCATTTT; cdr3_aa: CASSPRGQGKSGNQPQHF
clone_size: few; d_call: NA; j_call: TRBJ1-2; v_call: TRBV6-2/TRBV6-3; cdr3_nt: TGTGCCAGCAGCGAACAAGGTCGGGGTAACTATGGCTACACCTTC; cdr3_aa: CASSEQGRGNYGYTF
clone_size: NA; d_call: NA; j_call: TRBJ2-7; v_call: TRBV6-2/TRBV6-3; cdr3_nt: TGTGCCAGCAGTTACCCCCTAACGGGCCTAGGGAGCGAGCAGTACTTC; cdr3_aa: CASSYPLTGLGSEQYF
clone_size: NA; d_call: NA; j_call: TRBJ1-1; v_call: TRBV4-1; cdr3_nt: TGCGCCAGCAGCCAACAACACCAGGGATGGGTTGCTTTCTTT; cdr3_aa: CASSQQHQGWVAFF
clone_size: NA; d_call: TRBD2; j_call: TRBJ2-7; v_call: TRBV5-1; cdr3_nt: TGCGCCAGCAGGTTCGCCGTGGATCACTCCCCTACTAGCGGGTCGTACGAGCAGTACTTC; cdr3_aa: CASRFAVDHSPTSGSYEQYF
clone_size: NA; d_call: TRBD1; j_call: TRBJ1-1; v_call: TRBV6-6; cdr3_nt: TGTGCCAGCAGTTACGCGGACAGGGGCTTTAAAGCTTTCTTT; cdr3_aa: CASSYADRGFKAFF
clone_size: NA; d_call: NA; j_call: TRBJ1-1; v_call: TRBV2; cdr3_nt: TGTGCCAGCAGAGAAACGGGCACTGAAGCTTTCTTT; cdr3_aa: CASRETGTEAFF
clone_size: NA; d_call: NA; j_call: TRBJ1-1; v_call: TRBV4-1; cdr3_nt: TGCGCCAGCAGCCGTCAGGTTCTTATGAGCGCTGAAGCTTTCTTT; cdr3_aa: CASSRQVLMSAEAFF
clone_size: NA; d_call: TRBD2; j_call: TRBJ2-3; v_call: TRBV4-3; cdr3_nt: TGCGCCAGCAGCCAAGAGACTAGCGGGAGCGAGTATTTT; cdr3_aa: CASSQETSGSEYF